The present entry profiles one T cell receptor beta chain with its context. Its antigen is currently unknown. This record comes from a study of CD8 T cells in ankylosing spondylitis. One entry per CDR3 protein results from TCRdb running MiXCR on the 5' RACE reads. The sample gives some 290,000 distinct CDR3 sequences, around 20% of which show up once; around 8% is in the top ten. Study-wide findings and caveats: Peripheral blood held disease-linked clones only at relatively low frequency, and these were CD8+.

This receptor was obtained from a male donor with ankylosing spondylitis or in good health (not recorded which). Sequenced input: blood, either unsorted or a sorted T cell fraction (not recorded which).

CDR3: CATSVLRTGGRETQYF. The CDR3 DNA reads as TGTGCCACCAGTGTTCTTAGGACAGGGGGCAGGGAGACCCAGTACTTC. The chain combines TRBV24-1 with TRBJ2-5, with 11 bases fitting TRBD1. The germline CDR1 and CDR2 sequences are KGHDR and SFDVKD. V shed 5 bases and J 5 bases; nucleotides not matched to a gene: 9. The CDR3 contains 16 residues.